A selection of T cell receptor beta chains follows, all from one sample in a study of cytomegalovirus exposure and HLA in healthy donors. The repertoire was sequenced with immunoSEQ multiplex PCR; TCRdb's copy has only in-frame clones and lacks some. This table holds 87,000 or so clones, around 60% found once. The specimen was PBMCs. The receptors originated from a man aged 55 to 69 in good health and CMV-seronegative. Each CDR3 is given with its conserved first and last residue. D genes are given only for firm matches. Not every row has a clone size; where given, it reads once, few, many or a size class.

TRBJ2-3 | NA | NA | TRBV2 | CASSGETGRLRDTQYF | TGTGCCAGCAGCGGGGAGACAGGTAGACTGAGAGATACGCAGTATTTT
TRBJ2-7 | NA | NA | TRBV10-1 | CASSSSVREQYF | TGCGCCAGCAGCTCGTCGGTCCGCGAGCAGTACTTC
TRBJ2-1 | NA | TRBD2 | TRBV9 | CASSVGTRPHNEQFF | TGTGCCAGCAGCGTGGGGACTAGGCCCCACAATGAGCAGTTCTTC
TRBJ2-5 | NA | TRBD2 | TRBV5-1 | CASSSMGGDQETQYF | TGCGCCAGCAGCTCGATGGGGGGGGACCAAGAGACCCAGTACTTC
TRBJ1-1 | few | TRBD1 | TRBV11-3 | CASSFSTGEAFF | TGTGCCAGCAGCTTTTCGACAGGGGAGGCTTTCTTT
TRBJ2-7 | NA | TRBD2 | TRBV28 | CASSWGLAGSYEQYF | TGTGCCAGCAGTTGGGGACTAGCGGGATCCTACGAGCAGTACTTC
TRBJ2-7 | NA | TRBD1 | TRBV9 | CASSVGTEGYEQYF | TGTGCCAGCAGCGTCGGGACAGAGGGCTACGAGCAGTACTTC
TRBJ1-5 | few | NA | TRBV30 | CAWSVGGANQPQHF | TGTGCCTGGAGTGTCGGGGGGGCGAATCAGCCCCAGCATTTT
TRBJ2-5 | NA | NA | TRBV7-9 | CASSFTGGSQETQYF | TGTGCCAGCAGCTTCACGGGGGGCTCCCAAGAGACCCAGTACTTC
TRBJ2-7 | NA | TRBD2 | TRBV6-5 | CASSFSGATYEQYF | TGTGCCAGCAGTTTCAGCGGGGCGACCTACGAGCAGTACTTC
TRBJ2-7 | NA | NA | TRBV7-8 | CASSPPGLTTYEQYF | TGTGCCAGCAGCCCACCGGGACTGACAACCTACGAGCAGTACTTC
TRBJ1-4 | NA | TRBD1 | TRBV29-1 | CSVEHRGRSEKLFF | TGCAGCGTCGAACACAGGGGGCGAAGTGAAAAACTGTTTTTT
TRBJ1-2 | NA | TRBD1 | TRBV5-1 | CASAISGQNYGYTF | TGCGCCAGCGCGATATCGGGACAGAACTATGGCTACACCTTC
TRBJ2-1 | NA | TRBD2 | TRBV19 | CASRSGGGTYNEQFF | TGTGCCAGTAGATCTGGCGGGGGGACCTACAATGAGCAGTTCTTC
TRBJ2-5 | NA | NA | TRBV2 | CASRLTEVEGETQYF | TGTGCCAGCAGACTCACGGAAGTGGAGGGAGAGACCCAGTACTTC
TRBJ1-6 | NA | TRBD1 | TRBV19 | CASSLGTGGNTPLHF | TGTGCCAGTAGTCTCGGGACAGGGGGGAACACACCCCTCCACTTT
TRBJ1-1 | NA | NA | TRBV4-1 | CASSQDGWYEAFF | TGCGCCAGCAGCCAAGACGGTTGGTACGAAGCTTTCTTT
TRBJ2-3 | NA | TRBD1 | TRBV28 | CASSLRDRDGTDTQYF | TGTGCCAGCAGTTTACGAGACAGGGACGGCACAGATACGCAGTATTTT
TRBJ2-7 | once | NA | TRBV15 | CATSRELWGAGYEQYF | TGTGCCACCAGCAGAGAGTTATGGGGCGCTGGCTACGAGCAGTACTTC
TRBJ2-7 | NA | NA | TRBV4-1 | CASSPGGRNEQYF | TGCGCCAGCAGCCCAGGGGGGAGGAACGAGCAGTACTTC
TRBJ1-4 | NA | NA | TRBV6-5 | CASSSLGRNEKLFF | TGTGCCAGCAGTTCGCTGGGCCGTAATGAAAAACTGTTTTTT
TRBJ2-7 | NA | TRBD1 | TRBV27 | CASSPRDRGHFSSYEQYF | TGTGCCAGCAGTCCCCGGGACAGGGGGCATTTTTCCTCCTACGAGCAGTACTTC
TRBJ2-1 | NA | TRBD1 | TRBV9 | CASSVVQGAYNEQFF | TGTGCCAGCAGCGTGGTACAGGGGGCTTACAATGAGCAGTTCTTC
TRBJ1-5 | few | NA | TRBV4-1 | CASSQFLLNQPQHF | TGCGCCAGCAGCCAATTCCTCCTCAATCAGCCCCAGCATTTT
TRBJ2-2 | few | TRBD1 | TRBV18 | CASSPRTGANTGELFF | TGTGCCAGCTCACCAAGGACAGGGGCGAACACCGGGGAGCTGTTTTTT
TRBJ2-5 | few | NA | TRBV6-1 | CATTLRGENQETQYF | TGTGCCACCACACTCCGGGGAGAAAACCAAGAGACCCAGTACTTC
TRBJ1-3 | few | NA | TRBV2 | CASSAGTLTKAGNTIYF | TGTGCCAGCAGTGCCGGGACTCTTACGAAGGCTGGAAACACCATATATTTT
TRBJ2-7 | NA | NA | TRBV21-1 | CASSKSGGAYEQYF | TGTGCCAGCAGCAAGAGCGGGGGGGCCTACGAGCAGTACTTC
TRBJ2-7 | NA | NA | TRBV28 | CASSFSAGTLLSSYEQYF | TGTGCCAGCAGTTTTTCGGCAGGAACCTTATTGAGCTCCTACGAGCAGTACTTC
TRBJ1-2 | NA | NA | TRBV6-4 | CASSDSMGAYGYTF | TGTGCCAGCAGTGACTCGATGGGGGCTTATGGCTACACCTTC
TRBJ2-7 | NA | TRBD2 | TRBV10-3 | CAISESGRGLTSGSYEQYF | TGTGCCATCAGTGAGTCGGGCAGGGGTTTAACTAGCGGCTCCTACGAGCAGTACTTC
TRBJ2-7 | NA | NA | TRBV1 | CTSSVPTSNHEQYF | TGCACCAGCAGCGTCCCGACTAGCAACCACGAGCAGTACTTC
TRBJ2-2 | NA | TRBD2 | TRBV28 | CASSFLAGVAGTGELFF | TGTGCCAGCAGTTTTCTCGCGGGAGTAGCGGGCACCGGGGAGCTGTTTTTT
TRBJ2-1 | NA | NA | TRBV10-3 | CAISDTKTGSNEQFF | TGTGCCATCAGTGATACGAAAACAGGGTCCAATGAGCAGTTCTTC
TRBJ1-1 | NA | NA | TRBV27 | CASSYKRNTEAFF | TGTGCCAGCAGTTATAAGCGGAACACTGAAGCTTTCTTT
TRBJ1-2 | once | NA | TRBV2 | CASSEAAGGGYTF | TGTGCCAGCAGTGAAGCGGCGGGGGGCGGCTACACCTTC
TRBJ1-5 | few | NA | TRBV28 | CASSPAGFNQPQHF | TGTGCCAGCAGCCCGGCAGGTTTCAATCAGCCCCAGCATTTT
TRBJ1-5 | NA | TRBD1 | TRBV28 | CASSKRTGGGQPQHF | TGTGCCAGCAGTAAACGGACAGGGGGCGGTCAGCCCCAGCATTTT
TRBJ1-6 | NA | NA | TRBV2 | CASSLEGGTAFPF | TGTGCCAGCAGCCTTGAGGGAGGGACGGCTTTCCCCTTT
TRBJ1-1 | NA | NA | TRBV5-5 | CASSLGGGSTEAFF | TGTGCCAGCAGCTTGGGGGGGGGATCCACTGAAGCTTTCTTT
TRBJ2-7 | NA | TRBD2 | TRBV28 | CASSSLRSSGVWDEQYF | TGTGCCAGCAGTTCCCTCAGGTCTAGCGGGGTTTGGGACGAGCAGTACTTC
TRBJ2-1 | medium-sized | NA | TRBV19 | CASSIGGGSYNEQFF | TGTGCCAGTAGTATAGGAGGCGGGTCCTACAATGAGCAGTTCTTC
TRBJ1-2 | NA | NA | TRBV5-4 | CASSPARGETNYGYTF | TGTGCCAGCAGCCCTGCCAGGGGTGAGACTAACTATGGCTACACCTTC
TRBJ2-1 | NA | TRBD2 | TRBV30 | CAWGKAGGGYNEQFF | TGTGCCTGGGGAAAAGCGGGAGGGGGATACAATGAGCAGTTCTTC
TRBJ2-1 | NA | NA | TRBV2 | CASCSPAGTYNEQFF | TGTGCCAGCTGTTCGCCTGCAGGCACATACAATGAGCAGTTCTTC
TRBJ1-5 | NA | TRBD1 | TRBV19 | CASSNRTGGNQPQHF | TGTGCCAGTAGTAATCGGACAGGGGGCAATCAGCCCCAGCATTTT
TRBJ2-1 | NA | NA | TRBV5-1 | CASSQRVSYNEQFF | TGCGCCAGCAGCCAGCGGGTCTCCTACAATGAGCAGTTCTTC
TRBJ2-1 | NA | NA | TRBV20-1 | CSASATNEQFF | TGCAGTGCTTCTGCTACCAATGAGCAGTTCTTC
TRBJ2-1 | NA | TRBD2 | TRBV18 | CASSPGSGAYNEQFF | TGTGCCAGCTCACCAGGGAGCGGGGCCTACAATGAGCAGTTCTTC